Here is one TCR beta chain with its context. Its antigen is undetermined. The data were taken from a study of cytomegalovirus exposure and HLA in healthy donors. Study-level information: Assignment to the Caucasian-associated ancestry cluster applied to more than 75% of the approximately 400 genotyped donors.

The primer mix had 60 Vbeta and 13 Jbeta primers. How the authors handled the data: The count from a later analysis was some 76 million unique TCR beta chains, around 11 million of them shared. Generated by immunoSEQ multiplex PCR, the TCRdb table keeps only in-frame clones and is missing some. From that table come the V and J calls and clone size; the DNA was used to work out D and trimming. The repertoire holds fewer than 90,000 clones, with around 74% as singletons. Study observations and caveats: The authors listed approximately 150 TCR beta chains as cytomegalovirus-associated.

Germline CDR1 reads MNHEY; CDR2 reads SVGAGI. V lost 0 bases and J lost 4; bases outside the gene matches: 7. The CDR3 is 16 amino acids. The clonotype comes from a man younger than 45 in good health and CMV-seropositive. The chain has TRBV6-5 and TRBJ2-5, with 8 bases fitting TRBD1. The material sequenced was PBMCs. In DNA, the CDR3 is TGTGCCAGCAGTTACTCGGGGCAGGGGGCGCCAGAGACCCAGTACTTC. This sequence encodes CASSYSGQGAPETQYF.